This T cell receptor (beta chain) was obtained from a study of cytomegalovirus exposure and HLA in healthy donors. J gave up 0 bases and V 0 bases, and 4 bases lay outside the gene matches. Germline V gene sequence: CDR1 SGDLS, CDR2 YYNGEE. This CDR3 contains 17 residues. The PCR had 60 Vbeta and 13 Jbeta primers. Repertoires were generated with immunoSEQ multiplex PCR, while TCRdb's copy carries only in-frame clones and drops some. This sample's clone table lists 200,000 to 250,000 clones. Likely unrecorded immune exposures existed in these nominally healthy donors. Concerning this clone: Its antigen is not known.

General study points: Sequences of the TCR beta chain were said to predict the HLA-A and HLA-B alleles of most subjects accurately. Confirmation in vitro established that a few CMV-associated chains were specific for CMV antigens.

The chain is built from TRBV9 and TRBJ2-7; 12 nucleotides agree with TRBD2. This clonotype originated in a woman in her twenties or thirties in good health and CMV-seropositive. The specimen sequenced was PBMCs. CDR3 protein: CASSVGLAGGVSYEQYF. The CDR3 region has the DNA TGTGCCAGCAGCGTAGGGCTAGCGGGAGGGGTCTCCTACGAGCAGTACTTC.